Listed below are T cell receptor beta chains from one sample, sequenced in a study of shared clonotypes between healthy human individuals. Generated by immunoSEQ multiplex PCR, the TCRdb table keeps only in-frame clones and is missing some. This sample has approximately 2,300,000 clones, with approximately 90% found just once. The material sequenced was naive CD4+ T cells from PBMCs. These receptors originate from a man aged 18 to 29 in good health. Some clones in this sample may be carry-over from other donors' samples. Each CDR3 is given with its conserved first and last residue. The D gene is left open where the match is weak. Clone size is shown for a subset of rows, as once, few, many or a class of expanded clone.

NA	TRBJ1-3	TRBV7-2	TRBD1	CASSLQGARGNTIYF	TGTGCCAGCAGCCTACAGGGGGCCCGTGGAAACACCATATATTTT
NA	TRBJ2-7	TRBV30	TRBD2	CAWSVGGGHEQYF	TGTGCCTGGAGTGTTGGGGGGGGACACGAGCAGTACTTC
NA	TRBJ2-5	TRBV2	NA	CASSQLRLGLETQYF	TGTGCCAGCAGTCAATTACGACTAGGTCTGGAGACCCAGTACTTC
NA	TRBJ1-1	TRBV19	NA	CASTAQGQNTEAFF	TGTGCCAGTACCGCACAGGGACAGAACACTGAAGCTTTCTTT
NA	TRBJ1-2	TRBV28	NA	CASSSPFRAYGYTF	TGTGCCAGCAGTTCCCCATTCAGGGCCTATGGCTACACCTTC
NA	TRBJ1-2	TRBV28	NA	CASSLGLYGYTF	TGTGCCAGCAGTTTAGGGTTATATGGCTACACCTTC
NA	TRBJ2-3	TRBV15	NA	CATSSDRGGRRLKTDTQYF	TGTGCCACCAGCAGTGACCGTGGGGGGCGTCGACTAAAAACAGATACGCAGTATTTT
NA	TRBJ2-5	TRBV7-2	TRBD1	CASSSDRGQTQYF	TGTGCCAGCAGCTCCGACAGGGGTCAGACCCAGTACTTC
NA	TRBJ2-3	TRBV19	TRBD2	CASSAGLARDTQYF	TGTGCCAGTAGCGCGGGACTAGCGAGAGATACGCAGTATTTT
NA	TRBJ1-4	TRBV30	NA	CAWGLGLINEKLFF	TGTGCCTGGGGGTTGGGACTGATTAATGAAAAACTGTTTTTT
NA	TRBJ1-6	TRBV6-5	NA	CASSYSNDSPLHF	TGTGCCAGCAGTTACTCGAACGATTCACCCCTCCACTTT
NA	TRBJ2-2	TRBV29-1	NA	CSVEVGARGELFF	TGCAGCGTTGAAGTCGGGGCGCGCGGGGAGCTGTTTTTT
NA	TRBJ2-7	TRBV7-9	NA	CASSPRGPSYEQYF	TGTGCCAGCAGCCCCAGGGGACCCTCCTACGAGCAGTACTTC
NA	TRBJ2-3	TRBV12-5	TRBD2	CASGSGLAGTDTQYF	TGTGCTAGTGGTTCGGGACTAGCGGGCACAGATACGCAGTATTTT
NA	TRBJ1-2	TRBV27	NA	CASSGQGSPGGYTF	TGTGCCAGCTCCGGGCAGGGTTCCCCCGGCGGCTACACCTTC
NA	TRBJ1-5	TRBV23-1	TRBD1	CASSHPGTGTNRGQPQHF	TGCGCCAGCAGTCATCCTGGGACAGGGACAAACCGAGGTCAGCCCCAGCATTTT
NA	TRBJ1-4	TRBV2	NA	CASSEVPHIGEKLFF	TGTGCCAGCAGTGAAGTGCCCCACATTGGGGAAAAACTGTTTTTT
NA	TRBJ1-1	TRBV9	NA	CASSVGPTGDMNTEAFF	TGTGCCAGCAGCGTAGGTCCGACAGGAGACATGAACACTGAAGCTTTCTTT
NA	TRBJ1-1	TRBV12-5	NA	CASGLSVLGAFF	TGTGCTAGTGGTTTGTCAGTATTAGGAGCTTTCTTT
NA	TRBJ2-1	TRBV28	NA	CASSFIAAPYNEQFF	TGTGCCAGCAGTTTCATAGCGGCCCCCTACAATGAGCAGTTCTTC
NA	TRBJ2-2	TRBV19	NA	CASSIGPTGELFF	TGTGCCAGTAGTATAGGCCCCACCGGGGAGCTGTTTTTT
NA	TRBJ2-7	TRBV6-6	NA	CASSYSTRAGGDEQYF	TGTGCCAGCAGTTACTCGACGAGGGCTGGCGGCGACGAGCAGTACTTC
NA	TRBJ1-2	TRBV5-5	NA	CASSRGQDYGYTF	TGTGCCAGCAGCCGAGGCCAGGACTATGGCTACACCTTC
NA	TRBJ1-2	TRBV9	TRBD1	CASSVNPGDSYNYGYTF	TGTGCCAGCAGCGTAAACCCCGGGGACAGCTATAACTATGGCTACACCTTC
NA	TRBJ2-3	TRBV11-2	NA	CASSFFSSSTDTQYF	TGTGCCAGCAGCTTCTTTTCTTCTAGCACAGATACGCAGTATTTT
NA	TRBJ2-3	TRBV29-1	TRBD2	CSVTREGGTDTQYF	TGCAGCGTGACCCGGGAGGGAGGCACAGATACGCAGTATTTT
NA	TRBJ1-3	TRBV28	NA	CASSYSAFSGNTIYF	TGTGCCAGCAGTTACTCAGCCTTCTCTGGAAACACCATATATTTT
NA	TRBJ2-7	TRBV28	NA	CASSHTLYEQYF	TGTGCCAGCAGTCACACCCTTTACGAGCAGTACTTC
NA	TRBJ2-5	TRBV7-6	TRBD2	CASSKRTSEETQYF	TGTGCCAGCAGCAAGCGGACTAGCGAAGAGACCCAGTACTTC
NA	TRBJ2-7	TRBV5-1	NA	CASSRAPGRYEQYF	TGCGCCAGCAGCCGGGCCCCGGGAAGATACGAGCAGTACTTC
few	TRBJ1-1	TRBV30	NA	CAWSPNVRAEAFF	TGTGCCTGGAGTCCGAACGTAAGGGCTGAAGCTTTCTTT
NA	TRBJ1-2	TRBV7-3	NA	CASSLEGNYGYTF	TGTGCCAGCAGCTTAGAAGGGAACTATGGCTACACCTTC
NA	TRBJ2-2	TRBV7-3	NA	CASSSTALNTGELFF	TGTGCCAGCAGCTCCACAGCCCTGAACACCGGGGAGCTGTTTTTT
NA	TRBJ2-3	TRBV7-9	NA	CASSQATDTQYF	TGTGCCAGCAGCCAGGCCACAGATACGCAGTATTTT
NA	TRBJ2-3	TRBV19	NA	CASRGRDTQYF	TGTGCCAGTAGGGGTCGGGATACGCAGTATTTT
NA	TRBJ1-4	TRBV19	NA	CASREDATNEKLFF	TGTGCCAGTAGAGAAGACGCAACTAATGAAAAACTGTTTTTT
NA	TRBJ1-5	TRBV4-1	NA	CASSLAGLGSNQPQHF	TGCGCCAGCAGCCTGGCAGGGCTTGGGAGCAATCAGCCCCAGCATTTT
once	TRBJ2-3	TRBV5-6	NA	CASSLGGHFTDTQYF	TGTGCCAGCAGCTTGGGGGGGCACTTTACAGATACGCAGTATTTT
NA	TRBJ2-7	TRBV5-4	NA	CASSFGGKAYEQYF	TGTGCCAGCAGCTTTGGGGGGAAGGCGTACGAGCAGTACTTC
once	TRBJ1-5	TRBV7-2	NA	CASSFGVGGNQPQHF	TGTGCCAGCAGCTTCGGGGTAGGAGGCAATCAGCCCCAGCATTTT
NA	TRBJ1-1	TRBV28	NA	CASSSLGAAKLEAFF	TGTGCCAGCAGTTCTCTTGGGGCAGCCAAACTTGAAGCTTTCTTT
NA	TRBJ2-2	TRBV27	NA	CASSLRQTTGELFF	TGTGCCAGCAGTTTAAGGCAGACCACCGGGGAGCTGTTTTTT
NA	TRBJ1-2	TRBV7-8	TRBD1	CASSESAGTGWGYTF	TGTGCCAGCAGCGAAAGTGCCGGGACAGGATGGGGCTACACCTTC
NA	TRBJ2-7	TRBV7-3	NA	CASSSFQGEQYF	TGTGCCAGCAGCTCGTTCCAGGGGGAGCAGTACTTC
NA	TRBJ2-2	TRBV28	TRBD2	CASNQLAGVPGELFF	TGTGCCAGCAACCAACTAGCGGGAGTGCCCGGGGAGCTGTTTTTT
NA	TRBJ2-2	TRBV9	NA	CASSVAAGNTGELFF	TGTGCCAGCAGCGTAGCCGCCGGGAACACCGGGGAGCTGTTTTTT